This T cell receptor (beta chain) was observed in a study of CD8 T cells in Susac syndrome (dated by TCRdb to between 2017 and 2020). Describing the broader study: Repertoire sequencing was used to test whether CD8+ T cell activation and differentiation in Susac syndrome was antigen driven. Clonality of the CD8+ T cell repertoire was compared between about a dozen healthy donors, approximately 14 Susac syndrome patients and 15 multiple sclerosis patients. General study outcomes and caveats: The number of individuals in the TCR sequencing and HLA analysis was acknowledged as relatively small.

Peripheral blood CD8+ and CD4+ T cells from healthy donors, Susac syndrome patients and multiple sclerosis patients were profiled using high-throughput TCR beta sequencing. Treatment-naive patients with stable or active relapsing-remitting disease fulfilling revised McDonald criteria were used as multiple sclerosis controls. Bulk CD8+ and CD4+ T cells were purified magnetically by negative isolation, whereas CD8+ TEMRA cells were enriched by FACS. Blood was collected in EDTA tubes and processed within 24 hours, with PBMCs isolated through density gradient centrifugation. PBMCs intended for TCR sequencing were cryopreserved in liquid nitrogen and thawed later in a water bath at 37 degrees C. The sorted or isolated CD4+, CD8+ and CD8+ TEMRA cells reached a purity of at least 90%. On this clonotype: The antigen this receptor binds is unknown. Per-base qualities were not stored, and no clone one base away is much larger.

The CDR3 has 15 amino acids, counting the end cysteine and phenylalanine. The only DNA kept is the CDR3, 45 bases in frame from the first base. At the junction V is shortened by 0 bases and J by 8 bases; bases outside the gene matches: 8. Reading the germline V gene (reference sequence) gives CDR1 MNHEY and CDR2 SMNVEV. RNA was extracted with the RNeasy kit and about 0.5 to 1 ug was reverse transcribed using random hexamers. The immunoSEQ multiplex PCR assay, covering 54 Vbeta and 13 Jbeta segments, was used to amplify TCR beta CDR3 regions. PCR amplification bias was corrected by using a synthetic template baseline for primer optimization and computational correction. Concerning the study's data processing: Only productive sequences were kept, with reads annotated to V, D and J genes according to IMGT and analyzed in immunoSEQ Analyzer. To calculate clonality, Shannon entropy was normalized by log2 of the number of productive unique sequences and then subtracted from one. For each patient and control, public and private clones were evaluated among the 100 most prevalent clones. Clones were defined as Susac-specific when absent from the healthy and MS cohorts, from about a thousand published viral clones and from other ImmuneACCESS disease sequences. Using fastp at Q25 and MiXCR, TCRdb reprocessed the public reads and kept productive beta chains. For every CDR3 protein sequence, its rows merge into one entry that carries the most common genes and DNA. The V and J calls and clone size come from TCRdb's table, not from the authors' own analysis. The sample yields around 300,000 distinct CDR3 sequences; roughly 85% were counted once. 0.21% of the sample lies in the top ten.

The clonotype comes from a human donor with multiple sclerosis. The sample was CD8+ T cells from PBMCs. The chain couples TRBV27 to TRBJ1-2; 8 central nucleotides agree with TRBD1. This receptor has the CDR3 CASSLSAGGAEGYTF. Read as DNA, the sequence is TGTGCCAGCAGTTTATCGGCAGGGGGCGCGGAGGGCTACACCTTC.